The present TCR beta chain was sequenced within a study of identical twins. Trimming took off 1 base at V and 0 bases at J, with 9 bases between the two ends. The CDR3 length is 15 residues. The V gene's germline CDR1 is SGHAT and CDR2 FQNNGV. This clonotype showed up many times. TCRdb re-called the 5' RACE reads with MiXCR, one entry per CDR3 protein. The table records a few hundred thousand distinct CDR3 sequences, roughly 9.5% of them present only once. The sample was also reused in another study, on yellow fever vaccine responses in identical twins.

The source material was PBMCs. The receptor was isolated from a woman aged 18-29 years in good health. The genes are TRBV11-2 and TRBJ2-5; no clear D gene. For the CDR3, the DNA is TGTGCCAGCAGCTTAGTCTCCTTGTACCAAGAGACCCAGTACTTC. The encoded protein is CASSLVSLYQETQYF.